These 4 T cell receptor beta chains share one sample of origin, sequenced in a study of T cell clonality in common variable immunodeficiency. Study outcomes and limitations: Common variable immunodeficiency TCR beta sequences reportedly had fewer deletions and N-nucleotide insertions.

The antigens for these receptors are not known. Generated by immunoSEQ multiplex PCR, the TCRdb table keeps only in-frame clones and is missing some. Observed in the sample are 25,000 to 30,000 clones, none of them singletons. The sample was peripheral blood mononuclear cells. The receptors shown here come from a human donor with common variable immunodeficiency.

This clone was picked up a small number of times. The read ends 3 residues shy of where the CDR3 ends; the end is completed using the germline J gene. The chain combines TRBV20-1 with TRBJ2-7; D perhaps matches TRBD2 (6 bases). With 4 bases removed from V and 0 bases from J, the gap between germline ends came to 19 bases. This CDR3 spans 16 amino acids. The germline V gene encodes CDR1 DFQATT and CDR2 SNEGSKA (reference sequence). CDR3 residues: CSAIPARAGNSYEQYF. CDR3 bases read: TGCAGTGCTATTCCGGCCCGGGCGGGGAACTCCTACGAG.

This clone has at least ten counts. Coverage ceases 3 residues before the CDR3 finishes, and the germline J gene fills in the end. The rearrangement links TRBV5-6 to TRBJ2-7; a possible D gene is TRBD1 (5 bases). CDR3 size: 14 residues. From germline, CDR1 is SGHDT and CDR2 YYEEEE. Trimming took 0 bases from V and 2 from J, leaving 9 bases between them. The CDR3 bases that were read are TGTGCCAGCAGCTTGGGTACAGGAGCCTACGAG. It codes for CASSLGTGAYE. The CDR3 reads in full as CASSLGTGAYEQYF.

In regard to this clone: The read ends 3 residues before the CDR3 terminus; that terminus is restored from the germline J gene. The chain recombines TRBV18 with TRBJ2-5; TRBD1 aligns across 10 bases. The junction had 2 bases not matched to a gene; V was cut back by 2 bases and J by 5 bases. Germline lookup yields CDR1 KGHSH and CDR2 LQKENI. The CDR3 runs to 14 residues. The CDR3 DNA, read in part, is TGTGCCAGCTCACCAGGGACAGGGGTCGAGACC. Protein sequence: CASSPGTGVET. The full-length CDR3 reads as CASSPGTGVETQYF.

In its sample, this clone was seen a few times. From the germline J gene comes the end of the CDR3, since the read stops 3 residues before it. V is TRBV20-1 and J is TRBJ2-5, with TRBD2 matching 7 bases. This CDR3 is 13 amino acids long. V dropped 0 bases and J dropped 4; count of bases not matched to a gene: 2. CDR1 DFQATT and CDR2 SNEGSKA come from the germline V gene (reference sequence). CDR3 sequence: CSARDPGGETQYF. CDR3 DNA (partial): TGCAGTGCTAGAGATCCGGGGGGAGAGACC.